One sample yielded the 16 T cell receptor beta chains listed below, sequenced in a study of blood T cell repertoires in COVID-19. The repertoire was sequenced with immunoSEQ multiplex PCR; TCRdb's copy has only in-frame clones and lacks some. The sample records approximately 61,000 clones, over 65% being singletons. Sequencing was carried out using peripheral blood. The receptors come from a man of 80 years or more with active or convalescent COVID-19.

The J gene is TRBJ2-7, the V gene TRBV4-1; 9 nucleotides agree with TRBD2. The V gene's germline CDR1 is MGHRA and CDR2 YSYEKL. The CDR3 is 13 residues long. J was trimmed by 9 bases and V by 4 bases; bases with no gene match: 7. CDR3 loop: CASSPGLALRQYF. The DNA for the CDR3 is TGCGCCAGCAGCCCCGGACTAGCGTTACGGCAGTACTTC.

This chain uses TRBV6-6 with TRBJ1-2; weak D call: TRBD1 (5 bases). Looked up from germline, CDR1 is MNHNY and CDR2 is SVGAGI (reference sequence). V gave up 4 bases and J gave up 2 bases, with 8 bases separating them. This CDR3 has 13 residues. CDR3 bases: TGTGCCAGCAGTTTTAGGACAAACTATGGCTACACCTTC. This codes for CASSFRTNYGYTF.

In nucleotides, the CDR3 is TGTGCCAGTAGTAGGGACAGCCACTATAATTCACCCCTCCACTTT. Its translation: CASSRDSHYNSPLHF. The rearrangement links TRBV19 to TRBJ1-6, with 7 bases matching TRBD1. Germline V CDR1 and CDR2: LNHDA, SQIVND (reference sequence). J gave up 3 bases and V 4 bases, and 3 bases lay outside the gene matches. This CDR3 has 15 residues.

As concerns this clone: At the DNA level, this CDR3 is encoded by other sequences in the same sample as well. This chain links TRBV7-8 with TRBJ2-7, with TRBD1 matching over 9 bases. The germline V gene has CDR1 SGHVS and CDR2 FQNEAQ. CDR3 length: 14 residues. The ends lost 2 bases at V and 3 bases at J; junction bases unmatched: 2. CDR3 sequence: CASSLSGQGYEQYF. The CDR3 region has the DNA TGTGCCAGCAGCTTATCGGGACAGGGCTACGAGCAGTACTTC.

This clone was picked up a small number of times. V and J are TRBV7-2 and TRBJ2-2, with TRBD2 matching 9 bases. The CDR3 runs to 17 residues. After removal of 4 bases from V and 3 bases from J, the junction contained 9 bases not matched to a gene. The V gene's germline CDR1 is SGHTA and CDR2 FQGNSA. CDR3 sequence (DNA): TGTGCCAGCAGCTCCATTAGCGGGAGTGGCGACACCGGGGAGCTGTTTTTT. As protein: CASSSISGSGDTGELFF. Supplemented by reference TRBV7-2 and TRBJ2-2, the full variable domain reads GAGVSQSPSNKVTEKGKDVELRCDPISGHTALYWYRQSLGQGLEFLIYFQGNSAPDKSGLPSDRFSAERTGGSVSTLTIQRTQQEDSAVYLCASSSISGSGDTGELFFGEGSRLTVL.

This clone has just one count. This chain uses TRBV19 with TRBJ1-5, with 7 nucleotides matching TRBD1. This CDR3 is 16 amino acids long. CDR1 and CDR2 from the germline V gene are LNHDA and SQIVND (reference sequence). With 2 bases clipped from V and 1 base from J, the junction kept 5 bases outside the gene matches. CDR3 DNA sequence: TGTGCCAGTAGTATAACCGGGACAGTGAGCAATCAGCCCCAGCATTTT. Translating it yields CASSITGTVSNQPQHF.

The chain employs TRBV7-8 and TRBJ2-7; D unresolved. V dropped 6 bases and J dropped 0 bases, with 12 bases sitting between them. The V gene's germline CDR1 is SGHVS and CDR2 FQNEAQ. CDR3 length equals 14 residues. In DNA form, the CDR3 reads TGTGCCAGCAGTTTTACCCGCAGCTCCTACGAGCAGTACTTC. This translates into CASSFTRSSYEQYF.

The chain has TRBV5-1 and TRBJ2-3, with 7 bases matching TRBD2. Per germline, CDR1 SGHRS and CDR2 YFSETQ. The trim removed 5 bases at V and 8 bases at J, leaving 11 bases unmatched. The CDR3 has 14 amino acids. The CDR3 loop reads CASSSKVREATQYF. CDR3 in DNA: TGCGCCAGCAGTTCCAAGGTCCGGGAGGCTACGCAGTATTTT.

The V call is TRBV12-3 or TRBV12-4, the J call TRBJ2-1, with 8 bases that match TRBD1. With 5 bases clipped from V and 6 bases from J, the junction kept 3 bases outside the gene matches. This CDR3 has 13 residues. The DNA of the CDR3 is TGTGCCAGCAGTCCCGGACAGGGCAATGAGCAGTTCTTC. Its protein product is CASSPGQGNEQFF.

The DNA for the CDR3 is TGTGCCAGCAGTTACCCCATACTGACAGGGTTAGATCAGCCCCAGCATTTT. Its protein product is CASSYPILTGLDQPQHF. The chain has TRBV6-2 or TRBV6-3 and TRBJ1-5; TRBD1 aligns across 7 bases. Germline trimming cut 2 bases from V and 5 bases from J; bases unmatched to any gene: 12. The CDR3 extends over 17 amino acids. The germline CDR1 and CDR2 sequences are MNHEY and SVGEGT.

The chain recombines TRBV7-6 with TRBJ2-1; TRBD1 might be the D (6 bases). Germline CDR1 and CDR2: SGHVS and FNYEAQ. The CDR3 has 15 residues. Trimming took 3 bases from V and 3 from J, leaving 12 bases between them. The CDR3 spells CASSFGTQGYNEQFF. For the CDR3, the DNA is TGTGCCAGCAGCTTTGGGACACAGGGCTACAATGAGCAGTTCTTC.

The chain links TRBV7-9 to TRBJ1-3; D ambiguous. Trimming cost V 3 bases and J 4 bases, with 10 bases left between them. From germline, CDR1 is SEHNR and CDR2 FQNEAQ (reference sequence). The CDR3 has 14 amino acids. CDR3 bases: TGTGCCAGCAGCTTTCGGGGAGGGGGAAACACCATATATTTT. Translation: CASSFRGGGNTIYF.

The chain recombines TRBV14 with TRBJ2-1; 8 bases line up with TRBD1. The length of the CDR3 is 13 residues. V shed 4 bases and J 5 bases; nucleotides not matched to a gene: 1. Looked up from germline, CDR1 is SGHDN and CDR2 is FVKESK. CDR3 amino acids: CASSPQGDNEQFF. In DNA, the CDR3 is TGTGCCAGCAGCCCACAGGGGGACAATGAGCAGTTCTTC.

This rearrangement joins TRBV5-1 to TRBJ1-2; 7 bases match TRBD1. The CDR3 length is 13 residues. V was clipped by 4 bases and J by 4 bases; unmatched bases: 4. Germline-derived CDR1 and CDR2 are SGHRS and YFSETQ. DNA of the CDR3: TGCGCCAGCAGCCCGACAGGGATCTATGGCTACACCTTC. Its protein product is CASSPTGIYGYTF. The full variable domain, rest sourced from reference TRBV5-1 and TRBJ1-2, is KAGVTQTPRYLIKTRGQQVTLSCSPISGHRSVSWYQQTPGQGLQFLFEYFSETQRNKGNFPGRFSGRQFSNSRSEMNVSTLELGDSALYLCASSPTGIYGYTFGSGTRLTVV.

This clone has a handful of counts. V usage is TRBV3-1 (or the pseudogene TRBV3-2) and J usage is TRBJ2-3, with a tentative D call TRBD1 (5 bases). The CDR3 runs 15 residues. Trimming removed 3 bases from V and 1 base from J, with 11 bases in between. Looked up from germline, CDR1 is LGHDT and CDR2 is YNNKEL (reference sequence). The CDR3 DNA is TGTGCCAGCAGCCATTTATGGGGCCGCACAGATACGCAGTATTTT. It codes for CASSHLWGRTDTQYF.

This clone was found once. The CDR3 here is CASSRLLGERGNEQFF. DNA for the CDR3: TGTGCCAGCAGCCGACTCCTTGGCGAGCGGGGGAATGAGCAGTTCTTC. This sequence joins TRBV14 and TRBJ2-1; 8 bases match TRBD2. Germline-derived CDR1 and CDR2 are SGHDN and FVKESK. CDR3 length: 16 amino acids. With 4 bases clipped from V and 7 bases from J, the junction kept 12 bases outside the gene matches.